The next 28 T cell receptor beta chains were all read from a single sample in a study of CD8 T cells in Susac syndrome (dated by TCRdb to about 2019). To prepare the library, the immunoSEQ multiplex PCR assay was applied. RNA was extracted using the RNeasy kit, and about 0.45 to 1 ug of the RNA was reverse transcribed with random hexamers. TCRdb passed the public sequencing reads through fastp at Q25 and MiXCR, retaining productive beta sequences. Each CDR3 protein gets just one entry, which takes the most common genes and DNA from the rows behind it. A total of 250,000 to 350,000 distinct CDR3 sequences appear in this sample, around 84% of them only once. About 0.11% of the sample lies in the top ten. The sequenced sample consisted of CD8+ T cells from PBMCs. All receptors come from a human donor with multiple sclerosis.

This chain connects TRBV19 to TRBJ2-3; 8 bases align to TRBD1. CDR3 length: 14 amino acids. The germline V gene encodes CDR1 LNHDA and CDR2 SQIVND (reference sequence). The ends lost 6 bases at V and 1 base at J; junction bases unmatched: 3. Here the CDR3 reads CASSTDRGTDTQYF. DNA of the CDR3: TGTGCCAGTAGCACGGACAGGGGCACAGATACGCAGTATTTT.

This clonotype was picked up one time. V and J are TRBV29-1 and TRBJ2-7; perhaps TRBD1 as D (5 bases). V lost 3 bases and J lost 0, with 9 bases in between. The CDR3 runs 13 residues. Germline V CDR1 and CDR2: SQVTM, ANQGSEA. CDR3 residues: CSVDSDTSYEQYF. CDR3 bases: TGCAGCGTTGATTCGGACACCTCCTACGAGCAGTACTTC.

Points on this clonotype: Its ends do not fully match the called genes, so a read error is possible. The rearrangement links TRBV28 to TRBJ2-7; 9 nucleotides agree with TRBD1. CDR1 MDHEN and CDR2 SYDVKM come from the germline V gene. CDR3 length equals 18 residues. CDR3: CASSSSYIRDRASYEQYF. DNA for the CDR3: TGCGCCAGCAGTTCCAGCTACATCCGGGACAGGGCCTCCTACGAGCAGTACTTC.

The chain couples TRBV29-1 to TRBJ2-1, with 11 positions matching TRBD2. The CDR3 is 16 amino acids. Germline CDR1 reads SQVTM; CDR2 reads ANQGSEA. V lost 1 base and J lost 2; bases outside the gene matches: 4. The CDR3 DNA sequence: TGCAGCGTTGAAGGTATAGCGGGAGGGGCCTACAATGAGCAGTTCTTC. It encodes CSVEGIAGGAYNEQFF.

This rearrangement joins TRBV7-2 to TRBJ1-2; D is undetermined. The CDR3 is made up of 13 amino acids. Germline lookup yields CDR1 SGHTA and CDR2 FQGNSA. Trimming stripped 5 bases from V and 8 bases from J, with 15 bases between. This CDR3 reads CASSPREGIGYTF. As DNA, the CDR3 is TGTGCCAGCAGCCCTCGCGAGGGTATAGGCTACACCTTC.

V usage is TRBV7-6 and J usage is TRBJ2-2, with D possibly matching TRBD2 (5 bases). Germline assignment: CDR1 SGHVS and CDR2 FNYEAQ. V lost 2 bases, J lost 6 bases, and 19 bases lay in between. This CDR3 region has 17 residues. The CDR3 here is CASSLIFSRERPGELFF. Written as DNA, the CDR3 is TGTGCCAGCAGCTTAATTTTTTCCCGAGAGCGGCCCGGGGAGCTGTTTTTT. The full variable domain, its missing parts supplied by reference TRBV7-6 and TRBJ2-2, is GAGVSQSPRYKVTKRGQDVALRCDPISGHVSLYWYRQALGQGPEFLTYFNYEAQQDKSGLPNDRFSAERPEGSISTLTIQRTEQRDSAMYRCASSLIFSRERPGELFFGEGSRLTVL.

The chain has TRBV27 and TRBJ1-5; TRBD1 matches at 9 bases. Germline V gene lookup returns CDR1 MNHEY and CDR2 SMNVEV (reference sequence). The CDR3 sequence is 12 residues long. V was pared by 2 bases and J by 11 bases, with 1 base of the junction left unmatched. This CDR3 reads CASSLGTGTQHF. The CDR3 nucleotides are TGTGCCAGCAGTTTAGGGACAGGGACCCAGCATTTT.

CDR3 residues: CASSVDGDPDTQYF. CDR3 nucleotides: TGTGCCAGCAGCGTCGACGGAGATCCAGATACGCAGTATTTT. The V and J genes are TRBV9 and TRBJ2-3; D call uncertain. The CDR3 loop spans 14 amino acids. Germline V gives CDR1 SGDLS, CDR2 YYNGEE. V shed 2 bases and J shed 4 bases, with 11 bases lying between them.

The rearrangement links TRBV6-4 to TRBJ2-7; tentatively, D is TRBD1 (5 bases). Between the trimmed V and J ends, which lost 9 bases and 0 bases, there was a span of 18 bases. Germline-derived CDR1 and CDR2 are MRHNA and SNTAGT. The CDR3 sequence is 15 residues long. In nucleotides, the CDR3 is TGTGCCAGTCCAAAAGGGGAAACCCCCTCCTACGAGCAGTACTTC. Translated: CASPKGETPSYEQYF.

J is TRBJ2-2 and V is TRBV12-3 or TRBV12-4, with D tentatively TRBD2 (6 bases). V lost 3 bases, J lost 5 bases, and 19 bases lay in between. The CDR3 is made up of 17 amino acids. CDR3 protein: CASSFSWRGWWTGELFF. CDR3 in DNA: TGTGCCAGCAGTTTTTCGTGGAGGGGATGGTGGACCGGGGAGCTGTTTTTT.

The CDR3 spells CASSRLNQPQHF. CDR3 nucleotides: TGTGCCAGCAGCCGCCTCAATCAGCCCCAGCATTTT. The chain joins TRBV3-1 to TRBJ1-5; no definite D call. The CDR3 is 12 amino acids. Trimming pared 4 bases from V and 3 bases from J, leaving 4 bases between. Per the germline V gene, CDR1 is LGHDT and CDR2 is YNNKEL (reference sequence).

The chain recombines TRBV5-1 with TRBJ2-7; D could derive from TRBD1 or TRBD2 (6 bases each). The CDR3 is made up of 15 amino acids. Trimming left V 5 bases short and J 5 bases short, with 20 bases between. Germline CDR1 and CDR2: SGHRS and YFSETQ. CDR3 nucleotides: TGCGCCAGCAGTGAGGGGGGAAAGGGCGGGGACGAGCAGTACTTC. Its translation: CASSEGGKGGDEQYF.

This clonotype has a single count. The chain is built from TRBV7-9 and TRBJ1-3; the D gene is possibly TRBD1 (6 bases). V was shortened by 4 bases and J by 0 bases, with 19 bases between the two germline ends. The CDR3 has 18 amino acids. The germline CDR1 and CDR2 sequences are SEHNR and FQNEAQ (reference sequence). The CDR3: CASSSGREWTASGNTIYF. In DNA, the CDR3 is TGTGCCAGCAGCTCTGGTCGTGAGTGGACAGCCTCTGGAAACACCATATATTTT. Complete variable domain (other parts from reference TRBV7-9 and TRBJ1-3): DTGVSQNPRHKITKRGQNVTFRCDPISEHNRLYWYRQTLGQGPEFLTYFQNEAQLEKSRLLSDRFSAERPKGSFSTLEIQRTEQGDSAMYLCASSSGREWTASGNTIYFGEGSWLTVV.

In this sample, this clonotype turned up a few times. The V call is TRBV20-1, the J call TRBJ2-3; TRBD1 is a possible D gene (5 bases). The V and J ends lost 3 bases and 5 bases respectively, with 21 bases between them. This CDR3 has 16 amino acids. Looked up from germline, CDR1 is DFQATT and CDR2 is SNEGSKA (reference sequence). The CDR3 sequence is CSARARQRQTQDTQYF. The CDR3 DNA sequence: TGCAGTGCTAGGGCCCGACAGAGACAGACACAAGATACGCAGTATTTT.

The CDR3: CASSSRYNQPQHF. The CDR3 region has the DNA TGTGCCAGTAGTAGCAGGTACAATCAGCCCCAGCATTTT. V is TRBV27 and J is TRBJ1-5; D call uncertain. Germline CDR1 and CDR2: MNHEY and SMNVEV (reference sequence). Trimming took 9 bases from V and 3 from J, leaving 12 bases between them. The CDR3 is made up of 13 amino acids.

The V and J genes are TRBV20-1 and TRBJ2-5, with 13 bases that match TRBD2. The J segment lost 2 bases and the V segment lost 2 bases, leaving 8 bases of the junction unmatched. Germline-derived CDR1 and CDR2 are DFQATT and SNEGSKA (reference sequence). This CDR3 spans 17 amino acids. The CDR3 region has the DNA TGCAGTGCTAGATGGACTAGCGGGAGCTCGGGGCAAGAGACCCAGTACTTC. It specifies CSARWTSGSSGQETQYF.

The CDR3 nucleotides read TGTGCCAGCAGTTCCGATTCCACACTAGTCTACAATGAGCAGTTCTTC. Translation gives CASSSDSTLVYNEQFF. The chain recombines TRBV2 with TRBJ2-1, with a possible D match to TRBD2 (5 bases). The germline V gene has CDR1 SNHLY and CDR2 FYNNEI. V was clipped by 5 bases and J by 3 bases, with 17 bases between them. The CDR3 runs to 16 residues.

This clonotype was observed once. The rearrangement uses TRBV2 and TRBJ1-2; no definite D call. The CDR3 is 11 amino acids. In germline, CDR1 is SNHLY, CDR2 FYNNEI. With 11 bases removed from V and 4 bases from J, the gap between germline ends came to 11 bases. The CDR3 DNA sequence: TGTGCCGGGCGAGCCACCTATGGCTACACCTTC. Amino acids: CAGRATYGYTF.

This clonotype has a single count. The rearrangement links TRBV30 to TRBJ2-7; 9 bases map to TRBD1. The CDR3 covers 17 residues. The trim removed 8 bases at V and 3 bases at J, leaving 20 bases unmatched. Germline loops: CDR1 GTSNPN, CDR2 SVGIG (reference sequence). In DNA form, the CDR3 reads TGTGCCGTCGACCGGGACAGGGCCCTACCCACCTTCTACGAGCAGTACTTC. It translates to CAVDRDRALPTFYEQYF.

The chain recombines TRBV12-3 or TRBV12-4 with TRBJ2-7; D could derive from TRBD1 or TRBD2 (5 bases each). Trimming took 3 bases from V and 2 from J, leaving 11 bases between them. This CDR3 has 14 amino acids. DNA for the CDR3: TGTGCCAGCAGTTTGCAGGGACGCGCCTACGAGCAGTACTTC. Its translation is CASSLQGRAYEQYF.

The chain has TRBV13 and TRBJ2-1, with 9 bases lining up with TRBD2. V shed 6 bases and J 5 bases; nucleotides not matched to a gene: 8. There are 15 residues in the CDR3. CDR1 is PRHDT and CDR2 is FYEKMQ in the germline V gene (reference sequence). The CDR3 coding sequence is TGTGCCAGCAGATTCGGACTAGCGCCCAACAATGAGCAGTTCTTC. Protein: CASRFGLAPNNEQFF.

The chain is built from TRBV3-1 and TRBJ1-2; D uncertain. The V end lost 4 bases, the J end lost 14 bases, and 8 bases lay between the germline ends. The germline V gene encodes CDR1 LGHDT and CDR2 YNNKEL (reference sequence). The CDR3 has 9 residues. CDR3 DNA sequence: TGTGCCAGCAGCCCTCGCGGGACCTTC. Its translation: CASSPRGTF.

A note on this clonotype: Mismatch with germline at one junction end may stem from a read error. The chain is built from TRBV30 and TRBJ2-1; D uncertain. From germline, CDR1 is GTSNPN and CDR2 SVGIG (reference sequence). The CDR3 is 13 residues long. CDR3 sequence (DNA): TGTGCCTGCTCCGGGTCCTCCCACAATGAGCAGTTCTTC. The encoded protein is CACSGSSHNEQFF.

V and J are TRBV5-5 and TRBJ2-3, with 11 nucleotides matching TRBD2. The V gene's germline CDR1 is SGHKS and CDR2 YYEKEE (reference sequence). Trimming cost V 3 bases and J 2 bases; bases outside gene matches: 2. The CDR3 loop spans 15 amino acids. The CDR3 nucleotides are TGTGCCAGCAGCTGGGGACTAGCGGACACAGATACGCAGTATTTT. It yields the protein CASSWGLADTDTQYF.

The genes are TRBV6-5 and TRBJ2-3; D is unresolved. Looked up from germline, CDR1 is MNHEY and CDR2 is SVGAGI. There are 13 residues in the CDR3. The ends were cut back, 2 bases at V and 6 bases at J, with 9 bases in the middle. This chain's CDR3 is CASSYNRADTQYF. CDR3 sequence (DNA): TGTGCCAGCAGTTACAATCGGGCTGATACGCAGTATTTT.

The chain has TRBV29-1 and TRBJ2-7; D uncertain. The CDR3 sequence is 14 residues long. With 1 base removed from V and 4 bases from J, the gap between germline ends came to 14 bases. In germline, CDR1 is SQVTM, CDR2 ANQGSEA. The CDR3 DNA sequence: TGCAGCGTTGAAGTGGCGGACGCTCTATACGAGCAGTACTTC. Translating gives CSVEVADALYEQYF.

This clonotype was counted a single time. The chain links TRBV28 to TRBJ1-5; 7 bases fit TRBD1. Germline V gene data show CDR1 as MDHEN and CDR2 as SYDVKM. This CDR3 is 20 amino acids long. The V gene end was trimmed by 5 bases and the J gene end by 4 bases; junction bases not matched to a gene: 23. The CDR3 sequence: CASSPQGQVYAYELNQPQHF. The CDR3 nucleotides read TGTGCCAGCAGTCCTCAAGGACAGGTATACGCCTATGAACTAAATCAGCCCCAGCATTTT. The full variable domain, completed using reference TRBV28 and TRBJ1-5, is DVKVTQSSRYLVKRTGEKVFLECVQDMDHENMFWYRQDPGLGLRLIYFSYDVKMKEKGDIPEGYSVSREKKERFSLILESASTNQTSMYLCASSPQGQVYAYELNQPQHFGDGTRLSIL.

A single count supports this clonotype. The chain uses TRBV27 and TRBJ1-5, with TRBD1 matching over 8 bases. J gave up 10 bases and V 5 bases, and 13 bases lay outside the gene matches. This CDR3 has 15 amino acids. Germline assignment: CDR1 MNHEY and CDR2 SMNVEV (reference sequence). The CDR3 sequence is CASSPSRTGTHPQHF. CDR3 in DNA: TGTGCCAGCAGTCCGAGCCGGACAGGGACGCATCCCCAGCATTTT.